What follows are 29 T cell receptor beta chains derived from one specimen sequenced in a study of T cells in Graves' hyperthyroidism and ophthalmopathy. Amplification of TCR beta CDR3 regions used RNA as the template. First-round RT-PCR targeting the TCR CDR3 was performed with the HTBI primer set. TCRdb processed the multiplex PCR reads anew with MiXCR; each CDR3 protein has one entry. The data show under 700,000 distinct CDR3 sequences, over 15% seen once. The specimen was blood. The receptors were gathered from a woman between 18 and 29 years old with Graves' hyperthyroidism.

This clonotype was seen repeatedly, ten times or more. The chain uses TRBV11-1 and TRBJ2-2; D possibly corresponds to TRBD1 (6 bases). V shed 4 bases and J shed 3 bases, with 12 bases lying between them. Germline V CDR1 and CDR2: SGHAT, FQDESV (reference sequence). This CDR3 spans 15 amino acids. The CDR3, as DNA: TGTGCCAGCAGCTCTCAGGGGACCTACACCGGGGAGCTGTTTTTT. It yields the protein CASSSQGTYTGELFF.

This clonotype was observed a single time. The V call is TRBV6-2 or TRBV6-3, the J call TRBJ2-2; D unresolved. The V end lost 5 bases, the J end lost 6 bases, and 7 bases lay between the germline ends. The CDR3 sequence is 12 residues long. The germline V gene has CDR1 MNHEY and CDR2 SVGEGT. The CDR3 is CASSDIPGELFF. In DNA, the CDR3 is TGTGCCAGCAGTGACATCCCCGGGGAGCTGTTTTTT.

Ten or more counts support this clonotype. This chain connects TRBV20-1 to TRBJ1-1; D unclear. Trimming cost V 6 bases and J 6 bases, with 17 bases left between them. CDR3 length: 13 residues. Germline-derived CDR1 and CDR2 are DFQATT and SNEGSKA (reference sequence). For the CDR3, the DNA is TGCAGTGCGGAGGAAAACTCTAAGGCTGAAGCTTTCTTT. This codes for CSAEENSKAEAFF.

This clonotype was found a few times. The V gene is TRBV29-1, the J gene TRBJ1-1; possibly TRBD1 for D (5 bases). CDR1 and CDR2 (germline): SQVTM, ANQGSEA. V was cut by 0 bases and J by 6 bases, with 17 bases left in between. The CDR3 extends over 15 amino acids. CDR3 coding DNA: TGCAGCGTTGAAGATGTAGGGGAGTCGATCCCTGAAGCTTTCTTT. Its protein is CSVEDVGESIPEAFF. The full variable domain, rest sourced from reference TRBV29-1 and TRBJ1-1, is SAVISQKPSRDICQRGTSLTIQCQVDSQVTMMFWYRQQPGQSLTLIATANQGSEATYESGFVIDKFPISRPNLTFSTLTVSNMSPEDSSIYLCSVEDVGESIPEAFFGQGTRLTVV.

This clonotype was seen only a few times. The CDR3 DNA reads as TGTGCCATCGGCGGGGACGGGGAGCTGTTTTTT. It is translated as CAIGGDGELFF. J is TRBJ2-2 and V is TRBV10-3; maybe TRBD2 (6 bases). The CDR3 has 11 residues. V was trimmed by 8 bases and J by 7 bases, leaving 8 bases between them. The germline CDR1 and CDR2 sequences are ENHRY and SYGVKD.

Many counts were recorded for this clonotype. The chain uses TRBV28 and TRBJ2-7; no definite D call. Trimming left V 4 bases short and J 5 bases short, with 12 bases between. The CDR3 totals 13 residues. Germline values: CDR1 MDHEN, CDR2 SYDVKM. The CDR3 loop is CASSSIPLNEQYF. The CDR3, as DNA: TGTGCCAGCAGTTCCATCCCTCTAAACGAGCAGTACTTC.

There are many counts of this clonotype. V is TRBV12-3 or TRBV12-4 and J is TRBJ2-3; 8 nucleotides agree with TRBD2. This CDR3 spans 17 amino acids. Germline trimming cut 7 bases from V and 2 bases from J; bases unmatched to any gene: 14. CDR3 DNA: TGTGCCAGCACCCCGGGGGGGGGGGCCCCGAACACAGATACGCAGTATTTT. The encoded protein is CASTPGGGAPNTDTQYF.

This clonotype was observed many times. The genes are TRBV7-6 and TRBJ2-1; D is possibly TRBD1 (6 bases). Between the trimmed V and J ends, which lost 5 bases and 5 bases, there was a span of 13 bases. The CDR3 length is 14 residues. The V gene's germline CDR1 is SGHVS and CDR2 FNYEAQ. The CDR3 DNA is TGTGCCAGCAGCCGCTGGGCAGGGGACAATGAGCAGTTCTTC. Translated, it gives CASSRWAGDNEQFF.

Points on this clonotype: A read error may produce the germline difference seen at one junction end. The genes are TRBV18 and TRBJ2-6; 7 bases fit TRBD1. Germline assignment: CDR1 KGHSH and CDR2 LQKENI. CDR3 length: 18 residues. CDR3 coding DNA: TGTGCCAGCTCACACCTAGGACAGGTTAGAGCTGGGGCCAACGTCCCGACTTTC. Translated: CASSHLGQVRAGANVPTF.

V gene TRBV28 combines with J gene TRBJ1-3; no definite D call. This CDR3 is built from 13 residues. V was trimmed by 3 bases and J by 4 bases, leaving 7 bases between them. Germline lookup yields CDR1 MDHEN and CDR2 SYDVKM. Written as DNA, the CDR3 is TGTGCCAGCAGTTTCGAGCCGGGAAACACCATATATTTT. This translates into CASSFEPGNTIYF. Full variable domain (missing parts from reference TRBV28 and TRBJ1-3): DVKVTQSSRYLVKRTGEKVFLECVQDMDHENMFWYRQDPGLGLRLIYFSYDVKMKEKGDIPEGYSVSREKKERFSLILESASTNQTSMYLCASSFEPGNTIYFGEGSWLTVV.

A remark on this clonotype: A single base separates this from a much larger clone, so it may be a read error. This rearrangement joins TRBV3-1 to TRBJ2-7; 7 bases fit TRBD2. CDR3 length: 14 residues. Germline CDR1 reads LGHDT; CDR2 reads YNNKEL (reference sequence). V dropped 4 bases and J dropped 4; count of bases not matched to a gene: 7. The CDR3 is CASSPFWGGYEQYF. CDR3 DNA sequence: TGTGCCAGCAGCCCCTTCTGGGGGGGTTACGAGCAGTACTTC.

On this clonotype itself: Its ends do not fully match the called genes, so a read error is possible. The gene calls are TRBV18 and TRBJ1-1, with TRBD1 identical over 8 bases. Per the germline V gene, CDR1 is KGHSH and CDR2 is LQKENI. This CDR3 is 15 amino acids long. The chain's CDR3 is CVSSQGQAMNTEAFF. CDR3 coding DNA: TGTGTCAGCTCCCAGGGACAGGCGATGAACACTGAAGCTTTCTTT.

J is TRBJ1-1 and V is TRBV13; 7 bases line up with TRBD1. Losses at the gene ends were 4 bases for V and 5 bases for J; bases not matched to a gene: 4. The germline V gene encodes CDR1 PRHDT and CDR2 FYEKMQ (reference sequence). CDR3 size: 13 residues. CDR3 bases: TGTGCCAGCAGCTCAACAGGGGAGACTGAAGCTTTCTTT. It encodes CASSSTGETEAFF. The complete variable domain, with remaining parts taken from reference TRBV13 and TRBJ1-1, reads AAGVIQSPRHLIKEKRETATLKCYPIPRHDTVYWYQQGPGQDPQFLISFYEKMQSDKGSIPDRFSAQQFSDYHSELNMSSLELGDSALYFCASSSTGETEAFFGQGTRLTVV.

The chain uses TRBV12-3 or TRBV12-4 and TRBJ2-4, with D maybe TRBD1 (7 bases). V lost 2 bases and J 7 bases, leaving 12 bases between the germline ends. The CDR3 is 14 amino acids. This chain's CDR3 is CASSLRGTDNIQYF. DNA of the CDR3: TGTGCCAGCAGTTTACGGGGGACAGATAACATTCAGTACTTC.

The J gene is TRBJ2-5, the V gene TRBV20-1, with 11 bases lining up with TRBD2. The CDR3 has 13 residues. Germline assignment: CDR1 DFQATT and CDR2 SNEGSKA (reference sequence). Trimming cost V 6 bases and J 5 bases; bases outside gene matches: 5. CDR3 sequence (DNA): TGCAGTGCAGAGACTAGCGGGGCTGAGACCCAGTACTTC. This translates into CSAETSGAETQYF.

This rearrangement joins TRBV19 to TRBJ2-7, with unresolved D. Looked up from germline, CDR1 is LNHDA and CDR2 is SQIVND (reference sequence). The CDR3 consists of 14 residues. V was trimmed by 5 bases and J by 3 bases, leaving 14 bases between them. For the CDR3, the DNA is TGTGCCAGTAGTCCGTCAGAATTAATCTACGAGCAGTACTTC. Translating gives CASSPSELIYEQYF. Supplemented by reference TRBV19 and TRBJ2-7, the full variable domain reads DGGITQSPKYLFRKEGQNVTLSCEQNLNHDAMYWYRQDPGQGLRLIYYSQIVNDFQKGDIAEGYSVSREKKESFPLTVTSAQKNPTAFYLCASSPSELIYEQYFGPGTRLTVT.

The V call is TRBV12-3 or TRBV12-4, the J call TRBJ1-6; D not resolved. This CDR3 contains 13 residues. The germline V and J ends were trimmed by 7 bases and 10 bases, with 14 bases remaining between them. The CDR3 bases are TGTGCCAGCAAGGACTTAGGGAACTCACCCCTCCACTTT. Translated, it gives CASKDLGNSPLHF.

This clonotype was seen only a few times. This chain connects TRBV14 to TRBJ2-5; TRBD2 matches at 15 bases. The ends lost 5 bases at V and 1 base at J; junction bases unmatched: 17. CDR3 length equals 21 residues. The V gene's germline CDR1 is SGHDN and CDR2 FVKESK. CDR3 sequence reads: CASSDTLRGLAGGRIQETQYF. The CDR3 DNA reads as TGTGCCAGCAGCGACACTTTAAGGGGACTAGCGGGGGGTCGGATCCAAGAGACCCAGTACTTC. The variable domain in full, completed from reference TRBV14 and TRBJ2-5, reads EAGVTQFPSHSVIEKGQTVTLRCDPISGHDNLYWYRRVMGKEIKFLLHFVKESKQDESGMPNNRFLAERTGGTYSTLKVQPAELEDSGVYFCASSDTLRGLAGGRIQETQYFGPGTRLLVL.

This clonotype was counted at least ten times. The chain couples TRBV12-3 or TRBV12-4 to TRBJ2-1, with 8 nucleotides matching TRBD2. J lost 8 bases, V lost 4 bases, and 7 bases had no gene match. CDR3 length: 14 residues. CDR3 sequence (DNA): TGTGCCAGCAGTTCCCCCGGGACTAGAGATGAGCAGTTCTTC. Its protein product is CASSSPGTRDEQFF.

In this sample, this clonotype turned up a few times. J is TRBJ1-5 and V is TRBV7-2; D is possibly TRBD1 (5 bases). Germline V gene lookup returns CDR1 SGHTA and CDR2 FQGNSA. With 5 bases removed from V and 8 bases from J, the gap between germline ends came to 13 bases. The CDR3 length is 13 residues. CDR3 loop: CASSLSWGKPQHF. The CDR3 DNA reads TGTGCCAGCAGCCTAAGCTGGGGGAAGCCCCAGCATTTT.

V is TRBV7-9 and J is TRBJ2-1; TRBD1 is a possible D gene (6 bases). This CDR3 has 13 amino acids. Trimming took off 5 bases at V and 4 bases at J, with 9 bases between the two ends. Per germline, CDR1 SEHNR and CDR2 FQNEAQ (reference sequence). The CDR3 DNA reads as TGTGCCAGCAGCATGACAGGTTACAATGAGCAGTTCTTC. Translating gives CASSMTGYNEQFF.

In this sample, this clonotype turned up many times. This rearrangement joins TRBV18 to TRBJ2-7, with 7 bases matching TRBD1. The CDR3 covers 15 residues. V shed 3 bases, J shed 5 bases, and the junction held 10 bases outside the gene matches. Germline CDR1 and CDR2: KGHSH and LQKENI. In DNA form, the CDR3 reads TGTGCCAGCTCACCGGGGCGTGGACAGGCGGACGAGCAGTACTTC. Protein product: CASSPGRGQADEQYF.

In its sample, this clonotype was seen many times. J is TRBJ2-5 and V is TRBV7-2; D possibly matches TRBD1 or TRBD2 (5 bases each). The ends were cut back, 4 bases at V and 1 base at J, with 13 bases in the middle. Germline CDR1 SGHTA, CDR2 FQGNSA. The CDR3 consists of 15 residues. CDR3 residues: CASSSTGLPQETQYF. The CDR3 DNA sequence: TGTGCCAGCAGCTCGACGGGGCTCCCCCAAGAGACCCAGTACTTC. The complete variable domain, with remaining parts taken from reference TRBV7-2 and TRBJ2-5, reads GAGVSQSPSNKVTEKGKDVELRCDPISGHTALYWYRQSLGQGLEFLIYFQGNSAPDKSGLPSDRFSAERTGGSVSTLTIQRTQQEDSAVYLCASSSTGLPQETQYFGPGTRLLVL.

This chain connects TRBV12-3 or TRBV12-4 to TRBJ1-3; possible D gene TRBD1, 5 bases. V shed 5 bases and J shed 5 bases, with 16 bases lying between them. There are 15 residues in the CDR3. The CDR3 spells CASSPAGGGRNTIYF. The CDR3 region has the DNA TGTGCCAGCAGTCCCGCCGGCGGGGGGAGAAACACCATATATTTT.

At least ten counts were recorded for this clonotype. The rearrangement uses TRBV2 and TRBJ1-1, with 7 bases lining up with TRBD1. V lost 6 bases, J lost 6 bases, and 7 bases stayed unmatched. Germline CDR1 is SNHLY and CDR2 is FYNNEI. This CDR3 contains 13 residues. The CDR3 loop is CASSRQGEAEAFF. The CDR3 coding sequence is TGTGCCAGCAGCAGACAGGGCGAGGCTGAAGCTTTCTTT.

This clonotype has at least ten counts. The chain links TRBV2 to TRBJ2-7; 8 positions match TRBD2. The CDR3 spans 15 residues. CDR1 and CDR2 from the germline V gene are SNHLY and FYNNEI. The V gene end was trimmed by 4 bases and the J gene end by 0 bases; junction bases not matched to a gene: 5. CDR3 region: CASSGERGSSYEQYF. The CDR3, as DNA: TGTGCCAGCAGTGGCGAGCGGGGGAGCTCCTACGAGCAGTACTTC.

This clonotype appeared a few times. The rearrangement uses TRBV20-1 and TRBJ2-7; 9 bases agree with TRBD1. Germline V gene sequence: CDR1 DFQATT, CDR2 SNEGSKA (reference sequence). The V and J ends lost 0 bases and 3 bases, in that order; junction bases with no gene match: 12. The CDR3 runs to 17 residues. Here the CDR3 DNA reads TGCAGTGCTAGAGACCAACCGGGACAGGGAACGTTCTACGAGCAGTACTTC. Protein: CSARDQPGQGTFYEQYF.

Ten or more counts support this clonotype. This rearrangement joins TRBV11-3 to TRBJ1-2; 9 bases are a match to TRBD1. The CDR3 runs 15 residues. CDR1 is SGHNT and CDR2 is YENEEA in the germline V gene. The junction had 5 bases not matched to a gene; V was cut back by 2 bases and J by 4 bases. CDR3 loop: CASSLTGTGSYGYTF. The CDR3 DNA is TGTGCCAGCAGCTTAACCGGGACAGGGAGCTATGGCTACACCTTC.

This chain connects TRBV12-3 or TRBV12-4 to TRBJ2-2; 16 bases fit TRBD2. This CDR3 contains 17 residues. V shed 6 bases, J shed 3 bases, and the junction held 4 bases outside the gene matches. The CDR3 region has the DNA TGTGCCAGCAGCTTGGGGACTAGCGGGGGGGACACCGGGGAGCTGTTTTTT. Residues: CASSLGTSGGDTGELFF.